This is a list of T cell receptor beta chains from one sample in a study of cytomegalovirus exposure and HLA in healthy donors. Repertoires were generated with immunoSEQ multiplex PCR, while TCRdb's copy carries only in-frame clones and drops some. The sample yields some 38,000 clones, over 80% seen once. Material for sequencing was PBMCs. Receptors originate from a man aged 18 to 29 in good health and CMV-seronegative. Each CDR3 is given with its conserved first and last residue. D genes are given only for firm matches. Size tells how often a clone was seen (once, few, many) or the class of an expanded clone, and some rows leave it out.

TGTGCCAGCAACCGGGACAGGGAATTAGATACGCAGTATTTT	CASNRDRELDTQYF	TRBD1	-	14	TRBV7-9	TRBJ2-3
TGTGCCAGCAGCTTATTTCTAGCGGGGGGTCTGGACGAGCAGTACTTC	CASSLFLAGGLDEQYF	TRBD2	-	16	TRBV11-2	TRBJ2-7
TGTGCCAGCAGCGGGGGGACAGGTTTATCCTACGAGCAGTACTTC	CASSGGTGLSYEQYF	TRBD1	-	15	TRBV7-9	TRBJ2-7
TGTGCCAGCAGCGTAGGGCCTAGCGGGAGAGGGTACGAGCAGTACTTC	CASSVGPSGRGYEQYF	TRBD2	-	16	TRBV9	TRBJ2-7
TGTGTTGGACAGGGAGCCTACGAGCAGTACTTC	CVGQGAYEQYF	TRBD1	-	11	TRBV30	TRBJ2-7
TGTGCCAGCAGGCCACCGGGGGGCAGAAATGAGCAGTTCTTC	CASRPPGGRNEQFF	-	-	14	TRBV6-5	TRBJ2-1
TGTGCCACCAGCTCCCGAGCGGGGTTCACAGATACGCAGTATTTT	CATSSRAGFTDTQYF	TRBD2	once	15	TRBV15	TRBJ2-3
TGTGCCAGCAGTGTCACGGGGTCAAAAGAGACCCAGTACTTC	CASSVTGSKETQYF	-	-	14	TRBV2	TRBJ2-5
TGTGCCAGCTCAGAACTGGGAGCGGACCAGCCCCAGCATTTT	CASSELGADQPQHF	-	-	14	TRBV18	TRBJ1-5
TGTGCCAGCAGTTCCCCCATAGCGGGAGGCTACAATGAGCAGTTCTTC	CASSSPIAGGYNEQFF	TRBD2	-	16	TRBV27	TRBJ2-1
TGTGCCAGCACCCGGCATGCCGGGACTAGCGGGGGGTTAAACACCGGGGAGCTGTTTTTT	CASTRHAGTSGGLNTGELFF	-	-	20	TRBV21-1	TRBJ2-2
TGTGCCAGCAGTTCAACAGGGAGTGGCTACACCTTC	CASSSTGSGYTF	-	-	12	TRBV7-8	TRBJ1-2
TGTGCCAGTCTCGGGGGACAGAGCTACGAGCAGTACTTC	CASLGGQSYEQYF	-	-	13	TRBV28	TRBJ2-7
TGTGCCAGCAGCTTCGGTAGCTCCTACAATGAGCAGTTCTTC	CASSFGSSYNEQFF	-	-	14	TRBV11-3	TRBJ2-1
TGTGCCAGCAGTTTAGGCAGCGGGACCTACAATGAGCAGTTCTTC	CASSLGSGTYNEQFF	TRBD2	few	15	TRBV27	TRBJ2-1
TGTGCCAGCAGTGCGGGACAGCTGAGCCACGAGCAGTACTTC	CASSAGQLSHEQYF	TRBD1	-	14	TRBV6-1	TRBJ2-7
TGTGCCAGCAGCCCCCGGGGATCAGCTGGGTTGAACACCATATATTTT	CASSPRGSAGLNTIYF	-	-	16	TRBV11-2	TRBJ1-3
TGCAGCTTTAGCGGGCGCAGCTCCTACGAGCAGTACTTC	CSFSGRSSYEQYF	TRBD2	-	13	TRBV29-1	TRBJ2-7
TGCGCCAGCAGCCAGGCCTCGAACACTGAAGCTTTCTTT	CASSQASNTEAFF	-	-	13	TRBV5-1	TRBJ1-1
TGTGCCAGTAGTTTCAGGACAGGGGGCTTTGGGACCCAGTACTTC	CASSFRTGGFGTQYF	TRBD1	-	15	TRBV19	TRBJ2-5
TGTGCCAGCAGATTTAGGACAGGGATCTCCTACGAGCAGTACTTC	CASRFRTGISYEQYF	TRBD1	once	15	TRBV28	TRBJ2-7
TGTGCCAGCTCACCGGCTAGCGGGGGACGTGGCGGGGAGCTGTTTTTT	CASSPASGGRGGELFF	TRBD2	-	16	TRBV18	TRBJ2-2
TGTGCCAGCAGCGCCAGACAGGGGGCTCGACGCTTTGAAGCTTTCTTT	CASSARQGARRFEAFF	TRBD1	-	16	TRBV5-6	TRBJ1-1
TGTGCCAGCAGCTTGACAGGGGGCGGTGGCTACACCTTC	CASSLTGGGGYTF	TRBD1	-	13	TRBV7-8	TRBJ1-2
TGCGCCAGCCAGCAGGGGGTGACCTCCTACGAGCAGTACTTC	CASQQGVTSYEQYF	TRBD1	-	14	TRBV5-1	TRBJ2-7
TGCGCCAGCAGCTTGGGCCTCCTTGCGGGACAGGGGGCTTCTTTGGATGGCTACACCTTC	CASSLGLLAGQGASLDGYTF	TRBD1	-	20	TRBV5-1	TRBJ1-2
TGTGCCAGCAGTCTAACAGGATCAACTAATGAAAAACTGTTTTTT	CASSLTGSTNEKLFF	-	-	15	TRBV2	TRBJ1-4
TGCAGCGTTAATACAGGGACCTCTGGAAACACCATATATTTT	CSVNTGTSGNTIYF	-	-	14	TRBV29-1	TRBJ1-3
TGTGCCAGCAGCTTGCTAACTAGCACAGATACGCAGTATTTT	CASSLLTSTDTQYF	-	-	14	TRBV5-4	TRBJ2-3
TGTGCCAGCAGCGTAAAAGGGAGGGACACTGAAGCTTTCTTT	CASSVKGRDTEAFF	-	-	14	TRBV9	TRBJ1-1
TGTGCCAGCAGTGAAGCGAGTCGGCCCCAGCATTTT	CASSEASRPQHF	-	few	12	TRBV2	TRBJ1-5
TGTGCCAGCAGTTTGGGCCTGACTAGCGGGTCTTCGAGGGGAGAGACCCAGTACTTC	CASSLGLTSGSSRGETQYF	TRBD2	-	19	TRBV28	TRBJ2-5
TGTGCCAGCAGCTTCCGGGACAGGGATTTTCCCGAGCAGTACTTC	CASSFRDRDFPEQYF	TRBD1	-	15	TRBV5-6	TRBJ2-7
TGTGCCAGCAGCTTGGCCCCGGGGAACTACGAGCAGTACTTC	CASSLAPGNYEQYF	-	-	14	TRBV5-6	TRBJ2-7
TGTGCCAGCAGCTTGAGCGGTGTAGCGGGAGTTTCTACATCGATTGGGGAGCTGTTTTTT	CASSLSGVAGVSTSIGELFF	TRBD2	-	20	TRBV7-8	TRBJ2-2
TGTGCCAGCAGTTCGGGACAGGGGAACAATGAGCAGTTCTTC	CASSSGQGNNEQFF	TRBD1	-	14	TRBV27	TRBJ2-1
TGTGCCAGTAGTATAACAGGGGGCTCTGGCTACACCTTC	CASSITGGSGYTF	TRBD1	-	13	TRBV19	TRBJ1-2
TGTGCCAGCAACATCGAGGGGACAGGATCCAACTATGGCTACACCTTC	CASNIEGTGSNYGYTF	TRBD1	-	16	TRBV9	TRBJ1-2
TGTGCCAGTCGGATAGCGGGACTTATTAATGAGCAGTTCTTC	CASRIAGLINEQFF	TRBD2	-	14	TRBV27	TRBJ2-1
TGTGCCAGCAGCCAAGATCGGGGGGCCAAAAACATTCAGTACTTC	CASSQDRGAKNIQYF	-	-	15	TRBV14	TRBJ2-4
TGCAGCGTTGAGGGGGGACCCCCCTACGAGCAGTACTTC	CSVEGGPPYEQYF	-	-	13	TRBV29-1	TRBJ2-7
TGTGCCAGTAGCCCTCGGACTCTTTCCTACAATGAGCAGTTCTTC	CASSPRTLSYNEQFF	-	-	15	TRBV19	TRBJ2-1
TGTGCCAGTACTGACCGGACAGGGGGGAATGAAAAACTGTTTTTT	CASTDRTGGNEKLFF	TRBD1	-	15	TRBV19	TRBJ1-4
TGTGCCTGGATCGGGGGGGGCAGGGGCTACACCTTC	CAWIGGGRGYTF	-	-	12	TRBV30	TRBJ1-2
TGTGCCAGCAGTTACACGGGGGGCGAGGAGACCCAGTACTTC	CASSYTGGEETQYF	-	-	14	TRBV6-6	TRBJ2-5
TGTGCCAGCAGCAAAGTTGAACGGGAGTTTTTGGTCGAGCAGTACTTC	CASSKVEREFLVEQYF	-	-	16	TRBV21-1	TRBJ2-7